This section outlines one T cell receptor (beta chain) sequence together with its context. The CDR3 runs to 15 residues. The trim removed 5 bases at V and 3 bases at J, leaving 8 bases unmatched. The V gene's germline CDR1 is SGHTA and CDR2 FQGNSA. This specimen comes from a study of shared clonotypes between healthy human individuals. Libraries were prepared by immunoSEQ multiplex PCR; TCRdb keeps only in-frame clonotypes and omits some of them. The sample shows millions of clones, over 85% of them seen only once. The naive CD8 fraction comprised CD45RO-negative cells positively selected for CCR7 and excluded terminally differentiated effector memory CD45RA+ cells.

Sequencing was carried out using naive CD8+ T cells sorted from blood. The receptor comes from a man younger than 30 in good health. V gene TRBV7-2 combines with J gene TRBJ2-7; the match to TRBD1 covers 9 bases. The CDR3 protein is CASSTGQGILYEQYF. The CDR3 bases are TGTGCCAGCAGCACGGGACAGGGAATACTCTACGAGCAGTACTTC. The whole variable domain, filled in from reference TRBV7-2 and TRBJ2-7, reads GAGVSQSPSNKVTEKGKDVELRCDPISGHTALYWYRQSLGQGLEFLIYFQGNSAPDKSGLPSDRFSAERTGGSVSTLTIQRTQQEDSAVYLCASSTGQGILYEQYFGPGTRLTVT.